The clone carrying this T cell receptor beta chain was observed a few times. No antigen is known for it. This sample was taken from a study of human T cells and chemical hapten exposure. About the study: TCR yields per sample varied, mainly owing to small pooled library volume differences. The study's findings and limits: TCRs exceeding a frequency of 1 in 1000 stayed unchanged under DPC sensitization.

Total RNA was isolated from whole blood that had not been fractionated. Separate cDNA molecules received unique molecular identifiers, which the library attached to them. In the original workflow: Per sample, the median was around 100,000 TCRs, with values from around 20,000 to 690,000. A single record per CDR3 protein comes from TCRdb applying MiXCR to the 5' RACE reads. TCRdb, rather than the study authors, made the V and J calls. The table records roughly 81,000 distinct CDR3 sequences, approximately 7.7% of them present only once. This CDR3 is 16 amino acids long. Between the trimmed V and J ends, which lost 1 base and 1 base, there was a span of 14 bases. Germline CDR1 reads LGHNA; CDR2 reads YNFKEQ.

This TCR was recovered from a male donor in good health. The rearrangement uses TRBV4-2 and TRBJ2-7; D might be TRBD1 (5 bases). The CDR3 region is CASSQVDISGSYEQYF. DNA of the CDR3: TGTGCCAGCAGCCAAGTGGACATATCAGGGTCCTACGAGCAGTACTTC.